Each of the 24 T cell receptor beta chains below was sequenced from the same sample in a study of technical replicates of blood from several donors. Clones were read by immunoSEQ multiplex PCR, and TCRdb kept only the in-frame ones, dropping some. In the table there are approximately 99,000 clones, 95% of which are singletons. Sequences were obtained from T cells isolated from PBMCs. These receptors were taken from a human donor in good health.

This clone appeared once. The CDR3 loop reads CASRKPTGGEQYF. CDR3 nucleotide sequence: TGTGCCAGCAGGAAGCCAACAGGGGGCGAGCAGTACTTC. V is TRBV6-5 and J is TRBJ2-7; 8 bases agree with TRBD1. The V and J ends lost 6 bases and 6 bases, in that order; junction bases with no gene match: 7. The CDR3 covers 13 residues. The germline V gene has CDR1 MNHEY and CDR2 SVGAGI.

This chain links TRBV5-1 with TRBJ2-3; D perhaps matches TRBD2 (5 bases). V lost 0 bases to trimming and J lost 4 bases, with 12 bases between them. CDR1 and CDR2 from the germline V gene are SGHRS and YFSETQ. The CDR3 is 15 residues long. The CDR3 bases are TGCGCCAGCAGCTTGGTCCTAGAGAGGGCAGATACGCAGTATTTT. Protein: CASSLVLERADTQYF.

The rearrangement joins TRBV28 to TRBJ2-7, with 8 bases that match TRBD1. The germline CDR1 and CDR2 sequences are MDHEN and SYDVKM. CDR3 length: 15 amino acids. Trimming took 1 base from V and 0 from J; bases not matched to a gene: 2. The CDR3 coding sequence is TGTGCCAGCAGTTTATACAGGGGGGCCTCCTACGAGCAGTACTTC. Translated, it gives CASSLYRGASYEQYF.

The V and J genes are TRBV10-3 and TRBJ2-3; 15 bases map to TRBD2. J lost 2 bases, V lost 6 bases, and 12 bases had no gene match. The CDR3 extends over 19 amino acids. Germline V gives CDR1 ENHRY, CDR2 SYGVKD. In DNA form, the CDR3 reads TGTGCCATCAGCTCCGGGACTAGCGGGGGGTGGGAAGCCACAGATACGCAGTATTTT. Amino acids: CAISSGTSGGWEATDTQYF.

The V call is TRBV25-1, the J call TRBJ1-2; a possible D gene is TRBD1 (6 bases). The CDR3 length is 13 residues. Trimming took off 7 bases at V and 4 bases at J, with 13 bases between the two ends. The germline gives CDR1 MGHDK, CDR2 SYGVNS. This CDR3 is CASTRGGSYGYTF. Written as DNA, the CDR3 is TGTGCCAGCACCCGAGGGGGAAGCTATGGCTACACCTTC.

The CDR3 loop reads CASSLGQGRSYEQYF. The CDR3 bases are TGTGCCAGCAGTTTGGGACAGGGTAGGTCCTACGAGCAGTACTTC. The chain links TRBV6-5 to TRBJ2-7; the match to TRBD1 covers 9 bases. The J segment lost 1 base and the V segment lost 4 bases, leaving 5 bases of the junction unmatched. From germline, CDR1 is MNHEY and CDR2 SVGAGI. CDR3 length equals 15 residues.

The chain employs TRBV10-2 and TRBJ2-5; TRBD2 matches 11 bases. The V segment lost 6 bases and the J segment 3 bases; nucleotides outside the gene matches: 3. The V gene's germline CDR1 is WSHSY and CDR2 SAAADI. The CDR3 has 14 amino acids. CDR3 sequence (DNA): TGCGCCAGCAGGACTAGCGGGGCCAAAGAGACCCAGTACTTC. It encodes CASRTSGAKETQYF.

The rearrangement links TRBV4-1 to TRBJ2-1; tentatively, D is TRBD1 (5 bases). Trimming stripped 3 bases from V and 0 bases from J, with 15 bases between. CDR3 length equals 17 residues. Germline assignment: CDR1 MGHRA and CDR2 YSYEKL. The CDR3 sequence: CASSQPDIRSSYNEQFF. CDR3 in DNA: TGCGCCAGCAGCCAGCCGGACATTAGAAGCTCCTACAATGAGCAGTTCTTC.

This sequence joins TRBV4-1 and TRBJ2-7; 10 bases map to TRBD1. Unmatched junction bases numbered 3, after V lost 0 bases and J lost 4 bases. Germline-derived CDR1 and CDR2 are MGHRA and YSYEKL. The CDR3 has 15 residues. This chain's CDR3 is CASSQDSGQGYEQYF. CDR3 nucleotide sequence: TGCGCCAGCAGCCAAGATTCGGGACAGGGGTACGAGCAGTACTTC.

V and J are TRBV9 and TRBJ2-5, with 10 bases that match TRBD2. The CDR3 extends over 16 amino acids. Trimming at V came to 2 bases and at J to 5 bases, leaving 9 bases not matched to a gene. Germline lookup yields CDR1 SGDLS and CDR2 YYNGEE. CDR3 DNA sequence: TGTGCCAGCAGCGTCGGAGCAGCGGGGGGGCTGGAGACCCAGTACTTC. Protein sequence: CASSVGAAGGLETQYF. Variable domain in full (rest from reference TRBV9 and TRBJ2-5): DSGVTQTPKHLITATGQRVTLRCSPRSGDLSVYWYQQSLDQGLQFLIQYYNGEERAKGNILERFSAQQFPDLHSELNLSSLELGDSALYFCASSVGAAGGLETQYFGPGTRLLVL.

The chain recombines TRBV10-1 with TRBJ2-3; 10 nucleotides match TRBD2. Germline V gene sequence: CDR1 WNHNN, CDR2 SYGVQD (reference sequence). J was trimmed by 1 base and V by 4 bases; bases with no gene match: 5. The CDR3 spans 16 residues. The CDR3 sequence: CASSAMSGGGTDTQYF. CDR3 coding DNA: TGCGCCAGCAGTGCAATGAGCGGGGGGGGCACAGATACGCAGTATTTT.

This clone appeared once. CDR3 amino acids: CASRGVAGQGDTQYF. CDR3 sequence (DNA): TGTGCCAGCAGAGGTGTAGCGGGCCAGGGAGATACGCAGTATTTT. The chain is built from TRBV25-1 and TRBJ2-3; the match to TRBD2 covers 7 bases. CDR3 length: 15 amino acids. Trimming took 6 bases from V and 5 from J; bases not matched to a gene: 11. Germline loops: CDR1 MGHDK, CDR2 SYGVNS.

The chain employs TRBV27 and TRBJ1-5; possible D gene TRBD1, 6 bases. Germline assignment: CDR1 MNHEY and CDR2 SMNVEV (reference sequence). This CDR3 spans 15 amino acids. Trimming removed 1 base at V and 5 bases at J, with 12 bases between. CDR3 nucleotides: TGTGCCAGCAGTTTATTTACAGGGTCTGATCAGCCCCAGCATTTT. Protein: CASSLFTGSDQPQHF.

The V gene is TRBV6-5, the J gene TRBJ1-5; no clear D. Trimming pared 6 bases from V and 6 bases from J, leaving 15 bases between. The CDR3 is 14 amino acids. Germline lookup yields CDR1 MNHEY and CDR2 SVGAGI. The CDR3 nucleotides are TGTGCCAGCAGGACGGGTAGCACGGGTCAGCCCCAGCATTTT. It codes for CASRTGSTGQPQHF.

In the case of this clone: Other DNA sequences in the same sample also yield this CDR3. The chain employs TRBV11-2 and TRBJ2-5; TRBD2 is a possible D gene (5 bases). Germline CDR1 reads SGHAT; CDR2 reads FQNNGV. The CDR3 runs to 13 residues. The V gene lost 0 bases and the J gene lost 5 bases, with 7 bases spanning the gap. The CDR3 DNA follows: TGTGCCAGCAGCTTAGATCGCGGGGAGACCCAGTACTTC. Its translation is CASSLDRGETQYF.

This chain uses TRBV6-6 with TRBJ2-7, with D perhaps matching TRBD2 (6 bases). The CDR3 covers 14 residues. CDR1 and CDR2 (germline): MNHNY, SVGAGI (reference sequence). The V and J ends lost 8 bases and 8 bases respectively, with 22 bases between them. CDR3 coding DNA: TGTGCCAGCTCAGCCCGGGAGCAGGGAGGAAAGCAGTACTTC. Its protein product is CASSAREQGGKQYF.

The genes are TRBV18 and TRBJ2-7; TRBD2 aligns across 10 bases. The CDR3 loop spans 12 amino acids. Germline trimming cut 8 bases from V and 7 bases from J; bases unmatched to any gene: 5. Germline V CDR1 and CDR2: KGHSH, LQKENI. The CDR3 spells CASEAGGAEQYF. In nucleotides, the CDR3 is TGTGCCAGCGAAGCGGGGGGGGCAGAGCAGTACTTC.

The J gene is TRBJ2-1, the V gene TRBV27, with TRBD2 matching over 8 bases. Germline loops: CDR1 MNHEY, CDR2 SMNVEV (reference sequence). The CDR3 runs 15 residues. V was pared by 5 bases and J by 6 bases, with 9 bases of the junction left unmatched. The CDR3 loop reads CASSQTSAAGNEQFF. The DNA for the CDR3 is TGTGCCAGCAGTCAGACTAGCGCAGCGGGCAATGAGCAGTTCTTC.

This chain links TRBV7-9 with TRBJ2-7; tentatively, D is TRBD1 (6 bases). This CDR3 is built from 16 residues. Germline V gene lookup returns CDR1 SEHNR and CDR2 FQNEAQ (reference sequence). V was trimmed by 0 bases and J by 3 bases, leaving 15 bases between them. This chain's CDR3 is CASSLAPKMDSYEQYF. The CDR3 DNA reads as TGTGCCAGCAGCTTAGCACCCAAGATGGACAGCTACGAGCAGTACTTC.

V usage is TRBV27 and J usage is TRBJ1-2; D is uncertain. In germline, CDR1 is MNHEY, CDR2 SMNVEV (reference sequence). The length of the CDR3 is 13 residues. V was clipped by 0 bases and J by 4 bases, with 6 bases between them. Here the CDR3 DNA reads TGTGCCAGCAGTTTATCCCCCTCCTATGGCTACACCTTC. It specifies CASSLSPSYGYTF.

V is TRBV5-4 and J is TRBJ2-4, with 10 bases that match TRBD1. J gave up 7 bases and V 3 bases, and 4 bases lay outside the gene matches. The CDR3 covers 14 residues. Per germline, CDR1 SGHNT and CDR2 YYREEE (reference sequence). CDR3 in amino acids: CASSSRDRGNIQYF. CDR3 sequence (DNA): TGTGCCAGCAGCTCCCGGGACAGGGGCAACATTCAGTACTTC.

This chain joins TRBV6-1 and TRBJ2-7, with D unclear. CDR1 is MNHNS and CDR2 is SASEGT in the germline V gene. Trimming shortened V by 2 bases and J by 3 bases, and 2 bases separated the two germline ends. CDR3 length equals 11 residues. CDR3 coding DNA: TGTGCCAGCAGTGAATACTACGAGCAGTACTTC. Translation: CASSEYYEQYF.

The chain joins TRBV18 to TRBJ1-5; TRBD1 is a possible D gene (5 bases). The CDR3 loop spans 17 amino acids. V lost 2 bases and J lost 5, with 19 bases in between. Germline V CDR1 and CDR2: KGHSH, LQKENI. CDR3 sequence: CASSPGHSPGGDQPQHF. Written as DNA, the CDR3 is TGTGCCAGCTCACCAGGCCATTCTCCTGGAGGGGATCAGCCCCAGCATTTT.

The chain uses TRBV7-2 and TRBJ1-1, with a tentative D call TRBD1 (6 bases). V was trimmed by 5 bases and J by 5 bases, leaving 15 bases between them. The CDR3 runs to 14 residues. Germline V gives CDR1 SGHTA, CDR2 FQGNSA. CDR3 protein: CASSADRLRTEAFF. The CDR3 region has the DNA TGTGCCAGCAGCGCCGACAGGTTAAGGACTGAAGCTTTCTTT.